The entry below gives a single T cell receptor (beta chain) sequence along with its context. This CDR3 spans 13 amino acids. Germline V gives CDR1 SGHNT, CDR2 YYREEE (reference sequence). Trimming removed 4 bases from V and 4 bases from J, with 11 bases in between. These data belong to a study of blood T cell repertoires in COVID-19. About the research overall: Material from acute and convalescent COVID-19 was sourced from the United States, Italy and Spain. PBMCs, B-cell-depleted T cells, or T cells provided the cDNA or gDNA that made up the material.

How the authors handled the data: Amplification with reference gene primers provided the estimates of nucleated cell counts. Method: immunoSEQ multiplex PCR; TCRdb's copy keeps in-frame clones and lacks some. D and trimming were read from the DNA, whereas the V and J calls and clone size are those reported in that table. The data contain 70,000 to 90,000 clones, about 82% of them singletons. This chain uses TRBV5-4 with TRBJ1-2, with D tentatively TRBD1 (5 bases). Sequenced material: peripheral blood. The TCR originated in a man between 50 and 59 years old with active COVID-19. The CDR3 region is CASSPDSSYGYTF. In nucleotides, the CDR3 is TGTGCCAGCAGCCCTGACAGCTCCTATGGCTACACCTTC.